This T cell receptor (beta chain) appears in the sequencing data of a study of T-cell memory formation after mild COVID-19. Study outcomes and limitations: Day 15 to 85 contracting clones showed balanced CD4/CD8; day 15 to 37 expanders favored CD4+. Most CD4+ clones that shrank were in CM and EM, while CD8+ ones turned up in EMRA.

CDR3 length equals 14 residues. V was trimmed by 7 bases and J by 3 bases, leaving 15 bases between them. Germline CDR1 SGDLS, CDR2 YYNGEE. 5'RACE primed from the constant segment yielded TCR alpha and TCR beta cDNA libraries bearing sample barcodes and UMIs. TCRdb called the 5' RACE reads again in MiXCR, with one record for every CDR3 protein. This table holds hundreds of thousands of distinct CDR3 sequences, roughly 15% found once. About this clonotype: Its specificity is not known.

The V call is TRBV9, the J call TRBJ2-3; perhaps TRBD2 as D (5 bases). Sequenced sample: PBMCs or a T cell subset sorted from them (not recorded which). This TCR came from a man in his late teens or twenties who had mild COVID-19 (a few samples of this study predate the infection). Cell type and time point are not known. In DNA, the CDR3 is TGTGCCAGCTCCTCGGGTAGCGCGACAGATACGCAGTATTTT. Translated: CASSSGSATDTQYF.